This TCR beta chain was captured by sequencing in a study of blood T cell repertoires in COVID-19. Produced via immunoSEQ multiplex PCR; TCRdb's table is partial and in-frame only. The sample carries about 64,000 clones, approximately 82% recorded once. The sequence came from an elderly man with acute or convalescent COVID-19. Sequencing was performed on peripheral blood.

The CDR3 loop is CASSLGGWGNYGYTF. The CDR3 region has the DNA TGTGCCAGCAGCTTGGGAGGGTGGGGAAACTATGGCTACACCTTC. The J gene is TRBJ1-2, the V gene TRBV5-6; no clear D. V was shortened by 0 bases and J by 2 bases, with 11 bases between the two germline ends. CDR1 and CDR2 (germline): SGHDT, YYEEEE. The CDR3 consists of 15 residues.